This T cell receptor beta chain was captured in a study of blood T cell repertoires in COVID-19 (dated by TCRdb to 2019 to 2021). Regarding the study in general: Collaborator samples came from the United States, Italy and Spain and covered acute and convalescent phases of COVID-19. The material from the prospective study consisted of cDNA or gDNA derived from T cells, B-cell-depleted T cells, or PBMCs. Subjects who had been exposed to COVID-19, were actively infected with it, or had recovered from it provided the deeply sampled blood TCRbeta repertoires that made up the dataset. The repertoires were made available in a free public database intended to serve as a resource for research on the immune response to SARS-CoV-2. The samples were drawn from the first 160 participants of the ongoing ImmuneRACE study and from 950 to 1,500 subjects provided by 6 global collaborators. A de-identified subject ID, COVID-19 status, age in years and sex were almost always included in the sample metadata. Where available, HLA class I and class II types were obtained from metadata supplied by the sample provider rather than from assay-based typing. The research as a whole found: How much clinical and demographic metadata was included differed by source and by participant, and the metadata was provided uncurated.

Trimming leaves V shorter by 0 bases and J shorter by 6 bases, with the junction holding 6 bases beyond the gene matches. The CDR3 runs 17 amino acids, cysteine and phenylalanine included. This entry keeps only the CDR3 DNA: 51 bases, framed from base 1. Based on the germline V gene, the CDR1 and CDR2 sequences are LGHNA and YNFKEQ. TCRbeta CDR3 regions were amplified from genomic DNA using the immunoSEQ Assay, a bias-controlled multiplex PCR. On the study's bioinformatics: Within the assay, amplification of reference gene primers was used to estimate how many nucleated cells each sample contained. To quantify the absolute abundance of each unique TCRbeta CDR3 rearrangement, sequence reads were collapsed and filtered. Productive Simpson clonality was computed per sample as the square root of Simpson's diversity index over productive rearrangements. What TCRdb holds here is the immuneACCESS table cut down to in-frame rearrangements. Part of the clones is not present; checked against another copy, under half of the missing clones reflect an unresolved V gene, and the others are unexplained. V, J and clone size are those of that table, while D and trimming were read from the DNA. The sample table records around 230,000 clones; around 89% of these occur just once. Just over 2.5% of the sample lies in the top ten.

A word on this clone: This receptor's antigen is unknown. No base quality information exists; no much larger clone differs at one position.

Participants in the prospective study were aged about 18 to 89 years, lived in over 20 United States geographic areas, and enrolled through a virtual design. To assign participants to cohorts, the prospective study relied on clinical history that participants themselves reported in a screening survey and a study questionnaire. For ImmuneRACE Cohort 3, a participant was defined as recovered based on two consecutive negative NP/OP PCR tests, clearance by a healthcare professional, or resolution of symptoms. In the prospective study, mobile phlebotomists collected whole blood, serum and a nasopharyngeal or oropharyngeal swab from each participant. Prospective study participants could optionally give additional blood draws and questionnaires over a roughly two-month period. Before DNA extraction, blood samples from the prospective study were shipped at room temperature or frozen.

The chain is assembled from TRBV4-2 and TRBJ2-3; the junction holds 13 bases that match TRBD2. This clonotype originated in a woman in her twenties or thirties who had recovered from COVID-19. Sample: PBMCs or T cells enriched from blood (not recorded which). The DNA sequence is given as TGTGCCAGCAGCCAAGAACTTACTAGCGGGGGGGCGGATACGCAGTATTTT. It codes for CASSQELTSGGADTQYF.